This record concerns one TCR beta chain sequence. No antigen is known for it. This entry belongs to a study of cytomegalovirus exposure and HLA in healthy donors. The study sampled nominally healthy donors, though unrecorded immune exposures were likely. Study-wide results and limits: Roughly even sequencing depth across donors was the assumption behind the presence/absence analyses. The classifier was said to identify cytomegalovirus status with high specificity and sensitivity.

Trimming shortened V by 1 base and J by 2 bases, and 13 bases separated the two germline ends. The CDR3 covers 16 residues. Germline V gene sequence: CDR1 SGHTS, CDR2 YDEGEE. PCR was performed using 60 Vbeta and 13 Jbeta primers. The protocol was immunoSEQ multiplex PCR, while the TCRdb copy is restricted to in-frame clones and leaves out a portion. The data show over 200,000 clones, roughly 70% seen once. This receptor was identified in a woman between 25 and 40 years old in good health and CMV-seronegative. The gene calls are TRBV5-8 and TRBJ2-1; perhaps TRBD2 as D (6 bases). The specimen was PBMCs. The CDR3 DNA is TGTGCCAGCAGCTTGCCCGGGACTCCGCCCTACAATGAGCAGTTCTTC. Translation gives CASSLPGTPPYNEQFF. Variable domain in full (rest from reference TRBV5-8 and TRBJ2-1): EAGVTQSPTHLIKTRGQQATLRCSPISGHTSVYWYQQALGLGLQFLLWYDEGEERNRGNFPPRFSGRQFPNYSSELNVNALELEDSALYLCASSLPGTPPYNEQFFGPGTRLTVL.